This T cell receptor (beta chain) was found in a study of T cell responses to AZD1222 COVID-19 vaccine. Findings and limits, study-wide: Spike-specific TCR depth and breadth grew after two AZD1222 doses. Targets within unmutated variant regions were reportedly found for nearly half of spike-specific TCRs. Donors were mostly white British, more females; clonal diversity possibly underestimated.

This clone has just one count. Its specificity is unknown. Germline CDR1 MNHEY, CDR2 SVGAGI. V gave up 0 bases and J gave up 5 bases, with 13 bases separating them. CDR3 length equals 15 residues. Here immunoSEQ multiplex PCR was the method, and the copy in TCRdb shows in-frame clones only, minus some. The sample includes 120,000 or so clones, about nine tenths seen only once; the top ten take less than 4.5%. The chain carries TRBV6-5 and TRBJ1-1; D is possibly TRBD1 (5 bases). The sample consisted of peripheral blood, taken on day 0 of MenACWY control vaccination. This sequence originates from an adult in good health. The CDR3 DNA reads TGTGCCAGCAGTTACTCGAGCAGGGCGGGAACTGAAGCTTTCTTT. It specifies CASSYSSRAGTEAFF.